This T cell receptor (beta chain) was sequenced for a study of T cells after yellow fever vaccination (dated by TCRdb to between 2017 and 2020). Concerning the study at large: Libraries from fractions with low cell numbers were prepared with the SMART-Seq v4 Ultra Low Input RNA kit. Bulk TCR alpha and beta repertoires were sequenced longitudinally to track T-cell clones before and after primary and booster YFV17D yellow fever vaccination. Two healthy male donors, one aged 18 to 30 and one aged 30 to 40 years, made up the cohort. Blood samples were taken at several timepoints before and after primary and secondary immunization, and bulk PBMC replicates and cell subsets were isolated.

The sample's treatment or condition, from its label and the paper: live attenuated yellow fever vaccine strain. A standard Ficoll-Paque protocol was used to isolate PBMCs from peripheral blood. Dynabeads CD4 and CD8 positive selection kits were used to isolate CD4 and CD8 T-cell fractions. TriZol was used to extract RNA from bulk PBMCs, from CD4 and CD8 fractions, and from dextramer-positive and dextramer-negative fractions. TCR cDNA was synthesized by 5'RACE template switching, through which a universal primer site and unique molecular identifiers were introduced. Priming of cDNA synthesis was performed from both the TCR alpha and TCR beta constant segments. Library amplification used two PCR steps, and the second PCR step added sample barcodes and sequencing adapters. Sequencing of libraries was done on Illumina HiSeq 2500 (2x100 bp) or NovaSeq (2x150 bp). In the authors' own workflow: MIGEC handled demultiplexing of reads and collapsing into UMI consensus sequences, while MiXCR performed V(D)J alignment. Vaccine-responding clonotypes were defined with edgeR using replicate PBMC samples, requiring FDR below 0.01 and a log2 fold change above 5 up to day 15. Bulk clonotypes were assigned CD4 or CD8 identity according to which sequenced CD4 or CD8 repertoire held them at higher abundance. Using fastp trimming at Q25 and MiXCR clonotype assembly, TCRdb reanalyzed the public sequencing data and kept in-frame beta chains. Every distinct CDR3 protein forms one entry, paired with its most common genes and DNA. The V and J calls and clone size are TCRdb's, not the authors'. The sample yields more than 95,000 distinct CDR3 sequences; more than 5.5% were counted once. Of the sample, 2.5% to 3% falls within the top ten clones.

This clonotype has ten or more counts. Its antigen is not yet known. No qualities accompany the bases; no much larger clone lies one base away. Beyond this particular receptor, the publication reports: Compared with the primary T-cell response, the secondary T-cell response was weaker but faster, peaking on day 5 rather than day 15. Because abundant contaminating clonotypes from the bulk population could be contained in FACS-sorted repertoires, computational filtering was required. After the booster, most clones that had expanded after primary vaccination were detected again (about 97% of CD4 and about 88% of CD8), suggesting broad maintenance of memory. The study included only a couple of donors, which limits how far the findings can be generalized. A small fraction of clonotypes appeared in both the CD4 and CD8 compartments, likely as a result of convergent recombination.

This clonotype was sampled from a man aged 18 to 35 who received the YFV17D yellow fever vaccine. Here the sequenced sample was CD4+ T cells sorted from PBMCs, taken about 41 days after the first yellow fever vaccination.

The DNA sequence follows: TGCGCCAGCAGCGCCCAACCGACTCGCACAGATACGCAGTATTTT. Translated, it gives CASSAQPTRTDTQYF. The rearrangement combines TRBV4-3 with TRBJ2-3; too little of a D gene remains to name it. From the cysteine up to the phenylalanine, the CDR3 has a length of 15 residues. The DNA shown is the 45-base CDR3, in frame from base 1. Cut back by 5 bases and 1 base, the V and J ends lie 13 bases apart. The germline V gene specifies LGHNA as CDR1 and YSLEER as CDR2.